This T cell receptor beta chain was sequenced during a study of cytomegalovirus exposure and HLA in healthy donors. Study-wide results and limits: Earlier analysis yielded a pattern in which most TCR beta V segments were productive about 90% or about 30% of the time.

CDR1 is SQVTM, CDR2 ANQGSEA, per germline. The ends were cut back, 7 bases at V and 5 bases at J, with 14 bases in the middle. This CDR3 region has 12 residues. Amplification used 60 Vbeta primers and 13 Jbeta primers. Produced via immunoSEQ multiplex PCR; TCRdb's table is partial and in-frame only. The sample includes 170,000 or so clones, 80% of them seen just once. A word on this clone: What it recognizes is unknown.

The sequence came from a boy between 5 and 17 years old in good health and CMV-seronegative. Sequencing used PBMCs. The chain couples TRBV29-1 to TRBJ1-2; the D is unclear. CDR3 DNA sequence: TGCAGCGCCCCGGACGGGAAGTATGGCTACACCTTC. Protein sequence: CSAPDGKYGYTF.